This T cell receptor (beta chain) is drawn from a study of blood T cell repertoires in COVID-19. Study-wide context: The United States, Italy and Spain were the sources of the acute and convalescent COVID-19 samples. Sources were T cells, B-cell-depleted T cells, or PBMCs; the material itself was cDNA or gDNA.

The CDR3 length is 13 residues. From germline, CDR1 is MGHRA and CDR2 YSYEKL. V was trimmed by 4 bases and J by 6 bases, leaving 11 bases between them. Per the original data handling: Reference gene primers were amplified, and this amplification served to estimate nucleated cell counts. Sequencing used immunoSEQ multiplex PCR; TCRdb keeps in-frame clones, though not all of them. D and trimming come from the DNA, and the V and J calls and clone size come from that table. The sample records some 57,000 clones, 91% being singletons. V is TRBV4-1 and J is TRBJ2-3; D uncertain. Sequenced sample: peripheral blood. This sequence was found in a man aged 45-65 years with active COVID-19. The CDR3 sequence is CASSPQNADTQYF. CDR3 in DNA: TGCGCCAGCAGCCCCCAAAACGCGGATACGCAGTATTTT.